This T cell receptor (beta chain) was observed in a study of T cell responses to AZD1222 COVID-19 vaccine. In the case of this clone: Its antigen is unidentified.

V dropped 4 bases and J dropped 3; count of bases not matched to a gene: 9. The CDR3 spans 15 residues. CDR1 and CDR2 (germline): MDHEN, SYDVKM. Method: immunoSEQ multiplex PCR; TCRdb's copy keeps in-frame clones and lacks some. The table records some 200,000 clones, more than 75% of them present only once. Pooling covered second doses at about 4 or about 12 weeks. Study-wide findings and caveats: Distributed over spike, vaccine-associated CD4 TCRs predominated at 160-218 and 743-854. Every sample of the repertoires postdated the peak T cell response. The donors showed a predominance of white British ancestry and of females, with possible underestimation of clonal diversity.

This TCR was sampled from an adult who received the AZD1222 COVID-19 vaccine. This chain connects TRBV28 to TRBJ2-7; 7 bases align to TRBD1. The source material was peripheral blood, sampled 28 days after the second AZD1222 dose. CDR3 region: CASSSVGRGNYEQYF. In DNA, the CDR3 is TGTGCCAGCAGTTCGGTGGGCAGGGGGAACTACGAGCAGTACTTC.